This T cell receptor beta chain emerged from a study of vaccination and CD4 T cells after COVID-19. This sample's treatment: approximately 9-day PBMC culture with coronavirus spike peptide pools or control peptides (ViraFEST assay). ViraFEST relied on peptide pools to expand antigen-specific T cells; the TCRs were sequenced afterward. Cultured CD4+ T-cell DNA underwent Oncomine TCR Beta short-read sequencing. TCRdb ran MiXCR on the PCR reads and lists one entry per CDR3 protein. The data hold under 15,000 distinct CDR3 sequences, with 64% observed a single time. There are 16 residues in the CDR3. Trimming took off 5 bases at V and 4 bases at J, with 17 bases between the two ends. The germline CDR1 and CDR2 sequences are SGHTA and FQGNSA. This clonotype was seen just once. Its antigen is undetermined.

V is TRBV7-2 and J is TRBJ2-2; a weak D match, TRBD2 (6 bases). The sequence was obtained from a human donor who had recovered from COVID-19. Specimen: CD4+ T cells from blood, cultured in vitro. The CDR3 DNA is TGTGCCAGCAGCCTGCAGGGACGCGGGACCACCGGGGAGCTGTTTTTT. Protein: CASSLQGRGTTGELFF.